The 26 T cell receptor beta chains presented below share a single source sample, sequenced in a study of blood T cells in healthy people across ages. A second PCR, run for roughly 7 to 11 cycles, used a sample-barcoded 5' primer plus a J-beta primer mix. TCRdb called the 5' RACE reads again in MiXCR, with one record for every CDR3 protein. The sample includes 1.5 million to 2 million distinct CDR3 sequences, roughly 27% of them seen just once. The sample comprised blood. Receptors were obtained from a woman aged 25-40 years in good health.

This clonotype has more than one count but fewer than ten. The J gene is TRBJ1-2, the V gene TRBV12-3 or TRBV12-4, with D possibly TRBD1 on 5 matching bases. This CDR3 has 18 residues. V lost 1 base to trimming and J lost 0 bases, with 18 bases between them. CDR3 in DNA: TGTGCCAGCAGTTTAGGCCAGGGTCTACTTAGAGCTAACTATGGCTACACCTTC. Translated, it gives CASSLGQGLLRANYGYTF.

This clonotype was seen once. V and J are TRBV28 and TRBJ1-4, with D perhaps TRBD1 (5 bases). The CDR3 is 15 amino acids. The germline gives CDR1 MDHEN, CDR2 SYDVKM. Trimming cost V 5 bases and J 4 bases, with 14 bases left between them. This chain's CDR3 is CASSKAGDFNEKLFF. CDR3 bases: TGTGCCAGCAGTAAGGCGGGGGATTTTAATGAAAAACTGTTTTTT.

The rearrangement links TRBV18 to TRBJ2-1, with 8 nucleotides matching TRBD2. The CDR3 runs 15 residues. Germline loops: CDR1 KGHSH, CDR2 LQKENI. After removal of 6 bases from V and 6 bases from J, the junction contained 10 bases not matched to a gene. The CDR3 nucleotides read TGTGCCAGCTCCCCCCCGGGACTAGTGGTCAATGAGCAGTTCTTC. Translating gives CASSPPGLVVNEQFF.

This clonotype was counted between two and nine times. This chain joins TRBV20-1 and TRBJ2-1, with 13 nucleotides matching TRBD2. V lost 0 bases, J lost 8 bases, and 10 bases stayed unmatched. The CDR3 spans 17 residues. Germline V gene lookup returns CDR1 DFQATT and CDR2 SNEGSKA (reference sequence). The CDR3: CSARERRTSGRADEQFF. The CDR3 DNA follows: TGCAGTGCTAGAGAGCGGCGAACTAGCGGGAGGGCCGATGAGCAGTTCTTC.

This clonotype was observed a handful of times. The chain uses TRBV7-2 and TRBJ1-2, with D possibly TRBD1 on 5 matching bases. This CDR3 is built from 16 residues. V lost 5 bases and J 1 base, leaving 17 bases between the germline ends. Per germline, CDR1 SGHTA and CDR2 FQGNSA. The CDR3 DNA reads as TGTGCCAGCAGCACCGAGGGGTTGGGATTTAACTATGGCTACACCTTC. Amino acids: CASSTEGLGFNYGYTF.

This clonotype was seen more than once but under ten times. V and J are TRBV7-9 and TRBJ2-1; the match to TRBD2 covers 14 bases. With V trimmed by 6 bases and J by 4 bases, 11 bases remained unmatched. The CDR3 has 18 amino acids. Germline CDR1 reads SEHNR; CDR2 reads FQNEAQ (reference sequence). The CDR3 DNA sequence: TGTGCCAGCAGTCCGGGACTAGCGGGAGTGCTTAAGTACAATGAGCAGTTCTTC. Protein sequence: CASSPGLAGVLKYNEQFF.

This clonotype was seen only a few times. This sequence joins TRBV29-1 and TRBJ2-6; D is uncertain. CDR3 size: 15 residues. From germline, CDR1 is SQVTM and CDR2 ANQGSEA. The V and J ends lost 7 bases and 0 bases respectively, with 13 bases between them. This CDR3 reads CSEVQVDSGANVLTF. CDR3 nucleotide sequence: TGCAGCGAGGTGCAGGTTGACTCTGGGGCCAACGTCCTGACTTTC.

There are many counts of this clonotype. J is TRBJ1-2 and V is TRBV7-2; unclear D gene. Per germline, CDR1 SGHTA and CDR2 FQGNSA. This CDR3 is 14 amino acids long. V was shortened by 6 bases and J by 0 bases, with 11 bases between the two germline ends. The CDR3 is CASSLGRTNYGYTF. As DNA, the CDR3 is TGTGCCAGCAGTCTCGGACGGACTAACTATGGCTACACCTTC.

The rearrangement uses TRBV12-3 or TRBV12-4 and TRBJ1-2; the match to TRBD1 covers 8 bases. The CDR3 length is 15 residues. Unmatched junction bases numbered 14, after V lost 7 bases and J lost 7 bases. The CDR3 region is CASTLGIQGALGYTF. The CDR3 nucleotides read TGTGCCAGCACTCTAGGTATCCAGGGGGCGCTTGGCTACACCTTC.

This clonotype was counted a few times. Relative to the germline gene, one junction end is altered; a read error may explain this. The V call is TRBV5-5, the J call TRBJ1-1; D unresolved. This CDR3 has 15 amino acids. Germline CDR1 and CDR2: SGHKS and YYEKEE (reference sequence). CDR3 loop: CAGSWGRDKNTEAFF. CDR3 bases: TGTGCCGGCAGCTGGGGTCGGGATAAGAACACTGAAGCTTTCTTT.

This clonotype was detected only a few times. V is TRBV18 and J is TRBJ1-6; possibly TRBD1 for D (6 bases). Germline assignment: CDR1 KGHSH and CDR2 LQKENI. Trimming shortened V by 3 bases and J by 7 bases, and 19 bases separated the two germline ends. CDR3 length: 17 amino acids. The CDR3 nucleotides read TGTGCCAGCTCACCTTCCAGTTTCGGACAGCTGAATTCACCCCTCCACTTT. Its protein is CASSPSSFGQLNSPLHF.

This clonotype was found a few times. The germline gene is not matched at one end of the junction; a read error may be the cause. The chain joins TRBV4-3 to TRBJ2-7; D may be TRBD1 (7 bases). The CDR3 has 15 amino acids. The V gene's germline CDR1 is LGHNA and CDR2 YSLEER. The CDR3 protein is CAGSQGPGGIYEQYF. The CDR3 region has the DNA TGCGCCGGCAGCCAAGGGCCAGGGGGGATCTACGAGCAGTACTTC.

Many counts were recorded for this clonotype. The chain joins TRBV10-3 to TRBJ2-7, with 7 bases lining up with TRBD1. The CDR3 spans 13 residues. CDR1 is ENHRY, CDR2 SYGVKD, per germline. V lost 6 bases and J lost 0; bases outside the gene matches: 2. DNA for the CDR3: TGTGCCATCAGGGGGACAGACTCCTACGAGCAGTACTTC. It encodes CAIRGTDSYEQYF.

This clonotype appeared a few times. The chain joins TRBV11-2 to TRBJ2-3, with D hard to call. From germline, CDR1 is SGHAT and CDR2 FQNNGV. This CDR3 comprises 16 residues. Trimming removed 1 base from V and 0 bases from J, with 11 bases in between. Here the CDR3 reads CASSLASDQSTDTQYF. The DNA of the CDR3 is TGTGCCAGCAGCTTAGCGAGCGATCAAAGCACAGATACGCAGTATTTT.

The rearrangement joins TRBV2 to TRBJ2-1; 8 bases agree with TRBD1. This CDR3 has 16 residues. Unmatched junction bases numbered 5, after V lost 1 base and J lost 3 bases. CDR1 and CDR2 from the germline V gene are SNHLY and FYNNEI. CDR3 amino acids: CASSEENRGYYNEQFF. CDR3 nucleotides: TGTGCCAGCAGTGAAGAGAACAGGGGGTACTACAATGAGCAGTTCTTC.

This clonotype showed up just once. The chain is built from TRBV10-2 and TRBJ1-1; the D is unclear. Germline CDR1 WSHSY, CDR2 SAAADI. This CDR3 contains 14 residues. Trimming shortened V by 5 bases and J by 4 bases, and 14 bases separated the two germline ends. CDR3 bases: TGCGCCAGCAGTTCTTCCTCGGTGGCCACTGAAGCTTTCTTT. As protein: CASSSSSVATEAFF.

In this sample, this clonotype turned up many times. The chain uses TRBV5-1 and TRBJ2-6; D remains unclear. The V and J ends lost 5 bases and 8 bases respectively, with 11 bases between them. CDR3 length: 13 residues. The V gene's germline CDR1 is SGHRS and CDR2 YFSETQ. CDR3 DNA sequence: TGCGCCAGCAGTGGGTTCCAGACCAACGTCCTGACTTTC. It codes for CASSGFQTNVLTF.

This chain links TRBV11-2 with TRBJ2-1; D may be TRBD2 (6 bases). Trimming stripped 5 bases from V and 2 bases from J, with 16 bases between. Germline V gives CDR1 SGHAT, CDR2 FQNNGV. The CDR3 consists of 16 residues. CDR3 in DNA: TGTGCCAGCAGCGGAGGCGGGGCCCTGCCCTACAATGAGCAGTTCTTC. Its protein product is CASSGGGALPYNEQFF.

This clonotype was seen only a few times. The chain is built from TRBV7-9 and TRBJ2-4; TRBD1 matches at 9 bases. The V and J ends lost 2 bases and 8 bases, in that order; junction bases with no gene match: 10. Germline V gives CDR1 SEHNR, CDR2 FQNEAQ (reference sequence). The CDR3 sequence is 16 residues long. The CDR3 here is CASSLFSDRGGDIQYF. The CDR3 DNA reads TGTGCCAGCAGCTTATTTTCCGACAGGGGGGGTGACATTCAGTACTTC.

The CDR3 spells CAWKGQWYEQYF. CDR3 sequence (DNA): TGTGCCTGGAAGGGACAGTGGTACGAGCAGTACTTC. This chain links TRBV30 with TRBJ2-7; 7 positions agree with TRBD1. The V gene's germline CDR1 is GTSNPN and CDR2 SVGIG (reference sequence). The CDR3 is made up of 12 amino acids. Unmatched junction bases numbered 4, after V lost 4 bases and J lost 4 bases.

This clonotype was observed a handful of times. J is TRBJ1-4 and V is TRBV15; D unclear. The CDR3 extends over 15 amino acids. Looked up from germline, CDR1 is LNHNV and CDR2 is YYDKDF (reference sequence). V shed 6 bases and J shed 0 bases, with 11 bases lying between them. CDR3 sequence: CATSPDGATNEKLFF. CDR3 DNA sequence: TGTGCCACCAGTCCGGACGGTGCAACTAATGAAAAACTGTTTTTT.

Ten or more counts support this clonotype. The chain joins TRBV4-3 to TRBJ2-1; D possibly corresponds to TRBD1 (6 bases). CDR1 LGHNA and CDR2 YSLEER come from the germline V gene. Trimming left V 0 bases short and J 0 bases short, with 9 bases between. This CDR3 spans 16 amino acids. Here the CDR3 reads CASSQDRGNSYNEQFF. The CDR3 coding sequence is TGCGCCAGCAGCCAAGACAGGGGAAACTCCTACAATGAGCAGTTCTTC.

As for this clonotype: A junction end diverges from the germline sequence, so it may reflect a read error. This sequence joins TRBV5-1 and TRBJ2-3; D is unresolved. CDR3 length equals 13 residues. Per germline, CDR1 SGHRS and CDR2 YFSETQ. The CDR3 protein is CASSRISTDAQYF. The CDR3, as DNA: TGCGCCAGCAGCAGGATCAGCACAGATGCGCAGTATTTT.

The CDR3 region is CSAPQQGLMSNQPQHF. In DNA, the CDR3 is TGCAGTGCTCCTCAACAGGGTTTAATGAGCAATCAGCCCCAGCATTTT. The chain uses TRBV20-1 and TRBJ1-5, with D possibly being TRBD1 (6 bases). The CDR3 totals 16 residues. V was trimmed by 5 bases and J by 1 base, leaving 18 bases between them. Germline V gene data show CDR1 as DFQATT and CDR2 as SNEGSKA (reference sequence).

The V call is TRBV25-1, the J call TRBJ2-1; no firm D call. The CDR3 runs to 13 residues. V shed 1 base and J shed 5 bases, with 6 bases lying between them. CDR1 and CDR2 from the germline V gene are MGHDK and SYGVNS. The DNA for the CDR3 is TGTGCCAGCAGTGAATCGTACCACAATGAGCAGTTCTTC. Translation: CASSESYHNEQFF.

The table lists this clonotype with many counts. The CDR3 protein is CASSPGQGRANEQFF. The DNA for the CDR3 is TGCGCCAGCAGCCCGGGACAGGGTCGGGCCAATGAGCAGTTCTTC. This chain links TRBV5-1 with TRBJ2-1; 9 nucleotides line up with TRBD1. From germline, CDR1 is SGHRS and CDR2 YFSETQ. Unmatched junction bases numbered 8, after V lost 4 bases and J lost 6 bases. The CDR3 has 15 amino acids.